The present TCR beta chain was sequenced within a study of cytomegalovirus exposure and HLA in healthy donors. Study-wide points: In a later analysis, common viral pathogens appeared linked to several of the most significant clusters. Investigators reported about 160 TCR beta chains as tied to cytomegalovirus. As a later analysis showed, a missense DCLRE1C variant was linked to trimming of TCR beta V- and J-genes. With high specificity and sensitivity, the classifier reportedly diagnosed cytomegalovirus status.

To note about this clone: The antigen remains unidentified.

The PCR was carried out with 60 Vbeta primers and 13 Jbeta primers. Clones were read by immunoSEQ multiplex PCR, and TCRdb kept only the in-frame ones, dropping some. The table has around 76,000 clones, 73% seen once. Trimming at V came to 5 bases and at J to 2 bases, leaving 5 bases not matched to a gene. CDR3 length: 14 amino acids. Germline CDR1 is SEHNR and CDR2 is FQNEAQ (reference sequence). The material sequenced was PBMCs. The chain uses TRBV7-9 and TRBJ2-7; 8 positions match TRBD2. The sequence was obtained from a woman aged 40 to 49 in good health and CMV-seropositive. Written as DNA, the CDR3 is TGTGCCAGCAGCACGGGACTAGTGGCCTACGAGCAGTACTTC. Its translation is CASSTGLVAYEQYF.